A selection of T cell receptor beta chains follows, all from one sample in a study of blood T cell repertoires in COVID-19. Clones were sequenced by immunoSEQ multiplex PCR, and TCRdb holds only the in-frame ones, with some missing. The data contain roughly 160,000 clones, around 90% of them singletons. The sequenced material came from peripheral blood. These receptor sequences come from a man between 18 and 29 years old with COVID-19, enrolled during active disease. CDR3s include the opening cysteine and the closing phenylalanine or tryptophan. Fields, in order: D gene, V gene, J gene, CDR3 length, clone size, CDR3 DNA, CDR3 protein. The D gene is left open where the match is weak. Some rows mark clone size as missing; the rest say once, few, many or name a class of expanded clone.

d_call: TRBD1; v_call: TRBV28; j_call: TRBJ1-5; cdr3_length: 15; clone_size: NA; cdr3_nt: TGTGCCAGCAGGCGGACAGGCGGTGGCAATCAGCCCCAGCATTTT; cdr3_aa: CASRRTGGGNQPQHF
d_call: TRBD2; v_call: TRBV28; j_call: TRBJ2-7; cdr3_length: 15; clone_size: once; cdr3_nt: TGTGCCAGCATATTAGCGGGAGCTCTTTCCTACGAGCAGTACTTC; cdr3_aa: CASILAGALSYEQYF
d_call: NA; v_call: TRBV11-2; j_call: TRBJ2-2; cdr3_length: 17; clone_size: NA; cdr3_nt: TGTGCCAGCAGCTTAGGCGGGGACAGCTCGAACACCGGGGAGCTGTTTTTT; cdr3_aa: CASSLGGDSSNTGELFF
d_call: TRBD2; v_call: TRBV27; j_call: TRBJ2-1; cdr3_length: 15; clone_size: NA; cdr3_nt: TGTGCCAGCAGTGCCGGGACTAGGGGACACAATGAGCAGTTCTTC; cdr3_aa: CASSAGTRGHNEQFF
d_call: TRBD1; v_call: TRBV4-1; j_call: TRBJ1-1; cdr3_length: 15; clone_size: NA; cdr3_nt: TGCGCCAGCAGCCAAGGACAGGGGTTGAGCACTGAAGCTTTCTTT; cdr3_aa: CASSQGQGLSTEAFF
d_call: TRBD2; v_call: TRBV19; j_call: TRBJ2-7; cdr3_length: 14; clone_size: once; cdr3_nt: TGTGCCAGTAGTATGACTACGGGAGGGTACGAGCAGTACTTC; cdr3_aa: CASSMTTGGYEQYF
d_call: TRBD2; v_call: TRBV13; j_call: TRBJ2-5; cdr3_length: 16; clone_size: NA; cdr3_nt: TGTGCCAGCAGCTTAGGCCGCGGGAGGGCCGCTGAGACCCAGTACTTC; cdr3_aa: CASSLGRGRAAETQYF
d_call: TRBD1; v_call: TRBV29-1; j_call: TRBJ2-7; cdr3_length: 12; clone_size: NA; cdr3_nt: TGCAGCGCCAGGGGACAGAACTACGAGCAGTACTTC; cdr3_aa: CSARGQNYEQYF
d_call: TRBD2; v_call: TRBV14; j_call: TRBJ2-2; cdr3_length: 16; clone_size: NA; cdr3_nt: TGTGCCAGCAGCCCCGGACTAGCGGTTAACACCGGGGAGCTGTTTTTT; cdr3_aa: CASSPGLAVNTGELFF
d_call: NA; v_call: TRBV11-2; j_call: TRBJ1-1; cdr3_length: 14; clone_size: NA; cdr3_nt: TGTGCCAGCAGCTTAGTCCCAGTGAACACTGAAGCTTTCTTT; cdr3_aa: CASSLVPVNTEAFF
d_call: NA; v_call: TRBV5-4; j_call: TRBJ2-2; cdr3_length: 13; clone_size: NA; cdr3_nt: TGTGCCAGCAGCTCCCCGGGTGCCGGGGAGCTGTTTTTT; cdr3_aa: CASSSPGAGELFF
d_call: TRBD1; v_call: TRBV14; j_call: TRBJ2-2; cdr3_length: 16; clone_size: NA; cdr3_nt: TGTGCCAGCAGCCATTTCGGGCAGGGGGCTACCGGGGAGCTGTTTTTT; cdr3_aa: CASSHFGQGATGELFF
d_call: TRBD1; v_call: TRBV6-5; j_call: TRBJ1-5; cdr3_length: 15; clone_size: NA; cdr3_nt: TGTGCCAGCAGTTACGGGACAGGCTTCAATCAGCCCCAGCATTTT; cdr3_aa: CASSYGTGFNQPQHF
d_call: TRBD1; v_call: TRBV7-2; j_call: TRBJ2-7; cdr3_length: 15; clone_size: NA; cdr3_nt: TGTGCCAGCAGCTTCGGGACAGGGGGCTCCTACGAGCAGTACTTC; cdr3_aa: CASSFGTGGSYEQYF
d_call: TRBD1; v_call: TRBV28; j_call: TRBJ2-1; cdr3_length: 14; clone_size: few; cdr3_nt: TGTGCCAGCAGTGAGATAGAATGGGACAGCGAGCAGTTCTTC; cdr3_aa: CASSEIEWDSEQFF
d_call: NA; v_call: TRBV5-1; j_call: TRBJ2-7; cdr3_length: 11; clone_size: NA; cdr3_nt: TGCGCCAGCACCGGGGACTACGAGCAGTACTTC; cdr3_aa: CASTGDYEQYF
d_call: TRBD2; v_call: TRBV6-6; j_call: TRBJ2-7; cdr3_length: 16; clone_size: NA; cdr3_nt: TGTGCCAGCAGTTATCCGATTAGCGGGAGCTCCTACGAGCAGTACTTC; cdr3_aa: CASSYPISGSSYEQYF
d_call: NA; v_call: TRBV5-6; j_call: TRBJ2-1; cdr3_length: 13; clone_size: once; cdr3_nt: TGTGCCAGCAGCTTGGGTGGGGAGGAAGAGCAGTTCTTC; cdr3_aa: CASSLGGEEEQFF
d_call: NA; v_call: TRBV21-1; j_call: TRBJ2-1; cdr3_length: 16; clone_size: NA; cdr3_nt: TGTGCCAGCACCCCGGTCGGGGACAAAAACTACAATGAGCAGTTCTTC; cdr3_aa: CASTPVGDKNYNEQFF
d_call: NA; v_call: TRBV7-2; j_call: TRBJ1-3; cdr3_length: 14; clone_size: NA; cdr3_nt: TGTGCCAGCAGCTTAGTACAGACTGGAAACACCATATATTTT; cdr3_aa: CASSLVQTGNTIYF
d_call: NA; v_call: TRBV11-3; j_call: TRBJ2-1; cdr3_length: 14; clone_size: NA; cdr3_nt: TGTGCCAGCAGCCCTCGTACGGGGGGCGGTGAGCAGTTCTTC; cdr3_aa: CASSPRTGGGEQFF
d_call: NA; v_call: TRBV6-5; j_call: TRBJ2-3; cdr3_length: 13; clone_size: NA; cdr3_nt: TGTGCCAGCAGTTACGTTGCGGGAGATACGCAGTATTTT; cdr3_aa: CASSYVAGDTQYF
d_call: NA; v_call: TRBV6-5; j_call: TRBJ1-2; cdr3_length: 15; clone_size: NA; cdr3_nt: TGTGCCAGCAGTTCCGTCCTGGGACTAAGCTCCGGCTACACCTTC; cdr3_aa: CASSSVLGLSSGYTF
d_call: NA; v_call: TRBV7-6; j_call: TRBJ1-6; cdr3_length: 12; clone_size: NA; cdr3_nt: TGTGCCAGCAGCCCCGGGGTTTCACCCCTCCACTTT; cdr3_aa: CASSPGVSPLHF
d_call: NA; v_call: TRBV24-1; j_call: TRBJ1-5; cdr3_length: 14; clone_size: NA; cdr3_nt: TGTGCCACCAACCCCCGACAGGGCAATCAGCCCCAGCATTTT; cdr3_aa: CATNPRQGNQPQHF
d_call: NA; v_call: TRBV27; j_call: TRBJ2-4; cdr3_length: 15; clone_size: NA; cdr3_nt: TGTGCCAGCAGTTCCCCGGGACTAGCCAAAAACATTCAGTACTTC; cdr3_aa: CASSSPGLAKNIQYF
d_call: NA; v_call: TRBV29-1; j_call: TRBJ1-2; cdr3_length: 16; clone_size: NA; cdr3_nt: TGCAGCGTTGAAGGACAGAATAAATTAGCTAACTATGGCTACACCTTC; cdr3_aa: CSVEGQNKLANYGYTF
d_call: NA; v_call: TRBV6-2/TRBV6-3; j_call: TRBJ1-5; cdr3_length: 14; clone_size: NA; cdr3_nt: TGTGCCAGCAGTTACTCGTCACAAATTCAGCCCCAGCATTTT; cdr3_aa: CASSYSSQIQPQHF
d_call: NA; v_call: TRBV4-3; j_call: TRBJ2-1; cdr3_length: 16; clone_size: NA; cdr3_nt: TGCGCCAGCAGCCAAGCGGCGGGAAGATCCTACAATGAGCAGTTCTTC; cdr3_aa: CASSQAAGRSYNEQFF
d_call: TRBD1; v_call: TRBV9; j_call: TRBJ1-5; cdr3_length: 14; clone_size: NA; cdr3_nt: TGTGCCAGCAGCGGAACAGGGGGCAATCAGCCCCAGCATTTT; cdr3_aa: CASSGTGGNQPQHF
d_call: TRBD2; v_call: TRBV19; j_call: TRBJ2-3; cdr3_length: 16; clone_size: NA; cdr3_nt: TGTGCCAGTAGTATCCCGGGACTAGCGGGAGGGGATACGCAGTATTTT; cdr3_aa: CASSIPGLAGGDTQYF
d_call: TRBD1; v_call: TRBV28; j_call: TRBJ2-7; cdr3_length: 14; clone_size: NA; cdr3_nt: TGTGCCAGCAGTTTACTGGGACAGTCCTACGAGCAGTACTTC; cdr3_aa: CASSLLGQSYEQYF
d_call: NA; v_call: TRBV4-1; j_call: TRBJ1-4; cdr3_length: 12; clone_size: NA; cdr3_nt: TGCGCCAGCAGCCACCCAAATGAAAAACTGCTTTTT; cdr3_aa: CASSHPNEKLLF
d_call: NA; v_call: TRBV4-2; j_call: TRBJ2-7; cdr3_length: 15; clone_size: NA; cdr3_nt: TGTGCCAGCAGCCCGAGCCGGGACACTGCCTACGAGCAGTACTTC; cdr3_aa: CASSPSRDTAYEQYF
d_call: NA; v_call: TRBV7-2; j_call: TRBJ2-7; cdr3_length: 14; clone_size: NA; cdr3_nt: TGTGCCAGCAGCTTTAGACACACCTCCTACGAGCAGTACTTC; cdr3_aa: CASSFRHTSYEQYF
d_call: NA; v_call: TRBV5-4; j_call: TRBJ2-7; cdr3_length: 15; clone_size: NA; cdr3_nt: TGTGCCAGCAGCTTAAGGCAGGGGGGCCTCCTCGAGCAGTACTTC; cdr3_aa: CASSLRQGGLLEQYF
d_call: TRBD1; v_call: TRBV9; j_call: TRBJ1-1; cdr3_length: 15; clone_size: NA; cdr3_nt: TGTGCCAGCAGCGTCAAGCCCGTACTCCAGGGGGGAGCTTTCTTT; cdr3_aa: CASSVKPVLQGGAFF
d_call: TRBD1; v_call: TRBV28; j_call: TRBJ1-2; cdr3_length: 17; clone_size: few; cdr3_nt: TGTGCCAGCAGTTTGTGGACAGGGGCGCTAGATAACTATGGCTACACCTTC; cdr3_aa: CASSLWTGALDNYGYTF
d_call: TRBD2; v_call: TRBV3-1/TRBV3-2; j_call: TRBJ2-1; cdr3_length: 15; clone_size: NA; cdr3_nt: TGTGCCAGCAGCCAAGAGCGGGAGGCAGGCAATGAGCAGTTCTTC; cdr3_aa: CASSQEREAGNEQFF
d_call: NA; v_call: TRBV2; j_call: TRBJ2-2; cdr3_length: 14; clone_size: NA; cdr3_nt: TGTGCCGCAAGGGGGAGGGCCGGCACCGGGGAGCTGTTTTTT; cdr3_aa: CAARGRAGTGELFF
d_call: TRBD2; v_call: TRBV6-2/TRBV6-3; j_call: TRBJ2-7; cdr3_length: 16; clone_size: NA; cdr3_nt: TGTGCCAGCAGTTACCCCGGGGGGAGGAATACCTACGAGCAGTACTTC; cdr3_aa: CASSYPGGRNTYEQYF
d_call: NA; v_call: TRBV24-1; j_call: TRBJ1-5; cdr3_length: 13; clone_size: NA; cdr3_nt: TGTGCCACCAGCCTTGGGGGGAATCAGCCCCAGCATTTT; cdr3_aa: CATSLGGNQPQHF
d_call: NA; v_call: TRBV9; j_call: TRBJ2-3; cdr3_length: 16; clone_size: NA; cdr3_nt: TGTGCCAGCACCAAAGATTCAGGGGGGTGGACAGATACGCAGTATTTT; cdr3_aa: CASTKDSGGWTDTQYF
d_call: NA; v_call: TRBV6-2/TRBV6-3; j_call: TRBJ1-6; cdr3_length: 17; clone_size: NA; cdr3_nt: TGTGCCAGCAGTTACTCGCAACGGAGCTCCTATAATTCACCCCTCCACTTT; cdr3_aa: CASSYSQRSSYNSPLHF
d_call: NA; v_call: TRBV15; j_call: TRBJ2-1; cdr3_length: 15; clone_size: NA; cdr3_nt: TGTGCCACCAGCACCAGACAGGGACTTAACAATGAGCAGTTCTTC; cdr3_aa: CATSTRQGLNNEQFF
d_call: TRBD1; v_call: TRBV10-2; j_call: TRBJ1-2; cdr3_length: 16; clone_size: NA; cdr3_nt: TGCGCCAGCAGTGACAAGGCAGGGGGTTCGTTCTATGGCTACACCTTC; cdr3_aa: CASSDKAGGSFYGYTF